This T cell receptor beta chain was captured by sequencing in a study of T cells in Graves' hyperthyroidism and ophthalmopathy (dated by TCRdb to about 2019). At the level of the whole study: Peripheral blood samples were taken at the time of initial diagnosis, prior to any treatment. To identify distinguishing TCR V-J signatures, a discovery cohort of 100 or so patients was used, comprising 43 with Graves' ophthalmopathy and about 59 with stable Graves' hyperthyroidism. Whether ophthalmopathy could be predicted prospectively was tested in an independent validation cohort made up of roughly 20 hyperthyroidism patients plus 17 patients who later progressed to ophthalmopathy. The 75 to 100 discovery patients were randomly split 7:3 into training and test sets. The study also compared thyroid tissue and blood T-cell repertoires from a handful of Graves' hyperthyroidism patients. After sampling, hyperthyroidism patients received methimazole starting at 30 mg daily, and ophthalmopathy patients received high-dose intravenous methylprednisolone. The paper reports TCR Vbeta CDR3 sequencing of over 130 peripheral blood samples: approximately 41 ophthalmopathy, over 70 hyperthyroidism and around 17 progressor patients.

The TCR beta CDR3 regions were amplified from RNA transcripts. The TCR CDR3 was subjected to a first round of RT-PCR using the HTBI primer set and the Qiagen OneStep RT-PCR kit. Libraries were constructed in a second round of multiplex PCR, after which size selection and purification were carried out. Sequencing of the libraries was done on an Illumina HiSeq2000 using paired-end 100 bp reads. In the authors' own workflow: SOAPnuke was used to process the raw data, with reads discarded if the reads contained adapters or uncalled bases, had a mean Phred below 15, or lacked an exact constant-primer or identifier match. COPE v1.2.5 was used to merge high-quality paired reads, and clonotypes were defined as unique nucleotide sequences. Clonotypes were aligned to IMGT TRBV, TRBD and TRBJ reference segments using MiTCR v1.1. The analysis was restricted to V-J combinations with a frequency above 0.0001, which together covered approximately 99% of the repertoires. The TCS score was defined as the ratio of F50 (clonal expansion) to E x V (chaos), calculated using BLOSUM62-based TCRdist between CDR3 peptides within each V-J. Welch's t-statistics and random forest reduced just over 500 V-J features to some 14, which were used in a naive Bayes classifier (R e1071). Using fastp at Q25 and MiXCR, TCRdb reprocessed the public reads and kept productive beta chains. Each entry merges the rows of one CDR3 protein and shows their most common DNA and genes. TCRdb, not the original authors, processed these V and J calls. Counted in this sample were over 500,000 distinct CDR3 sequences; 15% to 20% of them appeared once. The ten top clones hold approximately 18% of the sample.

Ophthalmopathy patients had moderately to severely active disease, Clinical Activity Score of at least 3, NOSPECS grade of at least 4, and duration under 3 months. Any patient with an uncontrolled infection, another autoimmune disease, pregnancy or lactation was excluded. Diagnoses were based on clinical symptoms, serum thyroxine and TRAb, thyroid ultrasound and orbital computed tomography. PBMCs were separated from approximately 10 ml of fresh peripheral blood using Ficoll-Paque density gradient centrifugation. Total RNA was extracted with Trizol reagent, and quality was checked on an Agilent 2100 Bioanalyzer. There are many counts of this clonotype. The antigen it binds to is not known. No base quality values were provided; no much bigger clone lies one nucleotide off. What the work shows at the level of the full study, not this receptor alone: Ophthalmopathy was separated from stable hyperthyroidism by a 13 V-J signature model, with over 85% sensitivity and about 81% specificity obtained in cross-validation and 80%/75% obtained in testing. Sample size was not statistically predetermined, and blinding of investigators to group allocation was not performed. In validation, progression to ophthalmopathy was predicted by the model with 55% to 71% sensitivity and 72.22% specificity, a median of about 6.4 months before onset. Most expanded thyroid clonotypes (frequency above 0.001) were also detected in blood, a finding suggesting that blood repertoires may reflect thyroid immune responses.

The material sequenced was blood. The TCR originated in a young woman with Graves' ophthalmopathy.

In nucleotides, the sequence is TGCGCCAGCAGCTTGGGTCTACGGGAATCCTATGGCTACACCTTC. It codes for CASSLGLRESYGYTF. The chain is assembled from TRBV5-1 and TRBJ1-2; there is no confident call for the D gene. The CDR3 starts with the cysteine, ends with the phenylalanine, and has 15 residues. Just the 45-base CDR3 DNA is kept, in frame starting at base 1. Taken from the germline V gene, the CDR1 and CDR2 loops are SGHRS and YFSETQ. V is cut by 0 bases and J by 4 bases, and the space between the germline ends is 13 bases.